Sequencing of this T cell receptor beta chain was carried out in a study of T cell changes during pregnancy in multiple sclerosis (dated by TCRdb to between 2018 and 2021). Describing the broader study: The study looked at changes in the T cell repertoire across pregnancy in women with multiple sclerosis.

On this clone: Its antigen specificity is not known. Base quality data are lacking; no much larger clone is found one base away.

Between the V and J ends, shortened by 1 base and 4 bases respectively, the junction contains 11 bases. Looking up the germline V gene yields CDR1 MDHEN and CDR2 SYDVKM. The CDR3, cysteine through phenylalanine, is 15 amino acids long. CDR3 DNA is the only sequence kept; it has 45 bases, read in frame from the first base. Receptor amplification or capture employed the immunoSEQ multiplex PCR assay. TCRdb obtained this table from immuneACCESS and retained in-frame rearrangements with V and J assigned. These tables miss some clones; where compared with another copy, unresolved V genes account for less than half of the shortfall, and the remainder is unexplained. Recorded for this sample are 40,000 to 60,000 clones; approximately 92% of them occurred a single time. The ten largest account for over 0.55% of the sample.

Material: CD4+ T cells from peripheral blood mononuclear cells, obtained after pregnancy. The source is a female donor with multiple sclerosis, enrolled in a pregnancy study. This chain is built from TRBV28 and TRBJ1-5; TRBD1 is possibly the D segment (6 matching bases). The CDR3 loop reads CASSLSRGTNQPQHF. The nucleotide sequence is given as TGTGCCAGCAGTTTATCCAGGGGCACTAATCAGCCCCAGCATTTT.